This TCR beta chain is drawn from a study of shared clonotypes between healthy human individuals. For the study at large: The plates for each donor numbered three CD4 naive, three CD4 memory, two CD8 naive and one CD8 memory. Study results and limitations: Clonotypes that were shared across a few donors made up approximately 5% of naive CD4 clonotypes.

Sequencing was performed with immunoSEQ multiplex PCR; in TCRdb, only in-frame clones are kept and a portion is missing. Of fewer than 2.5 million clones listed, over 85% are singletons. Turning to this clone: Antigen specificity is unknown.

With 0 bases removed from V and 5 bases from J, the gap between germline ends came to 17 bases. Germline CDR1 is ENHRY and CDR2 is SYGVKD. The CDR3 consists of 16 residues. This chain joins TRBV10-3 and TRBJ2-7; D unclear. Sequenced sample: naive CD4+ T cells from PBMCs. As for subset: CD45RA+ positively selected. The sequence was obtained from a man aged 18 to 29 in good health. Some clones in this sample may be carry-over from other donors' samples. CDR3 bases: TGTGCCATCAGTGAGTCGACCAGCCGAATTCTACACGAGCAGTACTTC. It specifies CAISESTSRILHEQYF.